The 26 T cell receptor beta chains below all came from one sample that was sequenced in a study of metastatic and nonmetastatic thyroid tumors. Among the patients, none had received any treatment before thyroid surgery. With MiXCR, TCRdb reprocessed the PCR reads. This sample has about 93,000 clones, with around 9.1% found just once. The specimen was blood. The receptor source for this set is a female donor with papillary thyroid cancer or a benign thyroid nodule (not recorded which). Some clones in this sample may be carry-over from other donors' samples.

This clone was observed at least ten times. The same CDR3 also results from other DNA sequences found in this sample. The J gene is TRBJ2-4, the V gene TRBV3-1; a weak D match, TRBD2 (5 bases). V lost 3 bases and J lost 0, with 9 bases in between. The CDR3 runs to 15 residues. Germline values: CDR1 LGHDT, CDR2 YNNKEL (reference sequence). The CDR3 region is CASSHPGLAKNIQYF. In DNA, the CDR3 is TGTGCCAGCAGCCACCCCGGACTAGCCAAAAACATTCAGTACTTC.

V usage is TRBV3-1 and J usage is TRBJ2-3; D is unclear. This CDR3 has 15 amino acids. The ends were cut back, 0 bases at V and 1 base at J, with 8 bases in the middle. The germline gives CDR1 LGHDT, CDR2 YNNKEL (reference sequence). The CDR3 loop is CASSQDSARTDTQYF. The CDR3 DNA reads as TGTGCCAGCAGCCAAGATTCGGCCCGCACAGATACGCAGTATTTT.

This clone was seen repeatedly, ten times or more. This chain links TRBV28 with TRBJ1-6, with 7 nucleotides matching TRBD1. J lost 5 bases, V lost 6 bases, and 7 bases had no gene match. The germline V gene encodes CDR1 MDHEN and CDR2 SYDVKM. The length of the CDR3 is 15 residues. The CDR3, as DNA: TGTGCCAGCAGGGTGACAGGGACTAATAATTCACCCCTCCACTTT. It translates to CASRVTGTNNSPLHF.

There are many counts of this clone. This sequence joins TRBV6-1 and TRBJ2-7, with no clear D. The V gene's germline CDR1 is MNHNS and CDR2 SASEGT. Deletions cut 7 bases from V and 2 bases from J, with 18 bases between. The CDR3 length is 15 residues. CDR3 in DNA: TGTGCCAGCAATGTATTGGCCACAAAAGCCTACGAGCAGTACTTC. Translation gives CASNVLATKAYEQYF.

In its sample, this clone was seen many times. The gene calls are TRBV2 and TRBJ2-7; D gene unclear. Trimming left V 8 bases short and J 2 bases short, with 13 bases between. The length of the CDR3 is 13 residues. The germline CDR1 and CDR2 sequences are SNHLY and FYNNEI. Here the CDR3 reads CASLFGPAYEQYF. CDR3 nucleotide sequence: TGTGCCAGCCTGTTCGGACCGGCCTACGAGCAGTACTTC.

On this clone: Since a much larger clone is just one base distant, this may be a read error. Additional DNA sequences in this sample encode the identical CDR3. In nucleotides, the CDR3 is TGTGCCAGTAGTATAGACGAACGCGGGGAGCTGTTTTTC. This codes for CASSIDERGELFF. The chain combines TRBV19 with TRBJ2-2; TRBD2 might be the D (6 bases). The length of the CDR3 is 13 residues. Per the germline V gene, CDR1 is LNHDA and CDR2 is SQIVND (reference sequence).

This clone was observed many times. The V and J genes are TRBV11-2 and TRBJ2-1; D gene uncertain. CDR1 is SGHAT and CDR2 is FQNNGV in the germline V gene. V gave up 4 bases and J gave up 5 bases, with 0 bases separating them. CDR3 size: 10 residues. CDR3 amino acids: CASSYNEQFF. The DNA for the CDR3 is TGTGCCAGCAGCTACAATGAGCAGTTCTTC.

This clone was recorded many times. V gene TRBV4-1 combines with J gene TRBJ1-2; D ambiguous. V gave up 2 bases and J gave up 6 bases, with 16 bases separating them. CDR3 length: 15 residues. Germline CDR1 reads MGHRA; CDR2 reads YSYEKL. This CDR3 reads CASSQLAGPLDGYTF. CDR3 in DNA: TGCGCCAGCAGCCAATTAGCCGGGCCCCTCGATGGCTACACCTTC.

This clone has a count of ten or more. One junction end disagrees with the germline gene, perhaps due to a read error. V gene TRBV25-1 combines with J gene TRBJ2-7; D gene unclear. The CDR3 is 12 residues long. The germline V gene has CDR1 MGHDK and CDR2 SYGVNS. CDR3: CVSSVNGYEQYF. CDR3 sequence (DNA): TGTGTCAGCAGTGTTAATGGCTACGAGCAGTACTTC.

Ten or more counts support this clone. The chain carries TRBV6-1 and TRBJ1-2; maybe TRBD1 (5 bases). Trimming removed 5 bases at V and 1 base at J, with 14 bases between. Per the germline V gene, CDR1 is MNHNS and CDR2 is SASEGT. This CDR3 spans 15 amino acids. The CDR3 region has the DNA TGTGCCAGCAGTCCAGGGACGGAGGTTAACTATGGCTACACCTTC. Translating gives CASSPGTEVNYGYTF.

This clone was counted at least ten times. This rearrangement joins TRBV6-2 or TRBV6-3 to TRBJ1-2; 7 nucleotides align to TRBD1. The CDR3 runs 16 residues. From germline, CDR1 is MNHEY and CDR2 SVGEGT. With 6 bases clipped from V and 4 bases from J, the junction kept 14 bases outside the gene matches. In DNA form, the CDR3 reads TGTGCCAGCAGCCAACCCCCGGGACAGAGTCTCTATGGCTACACCTTC. Its translation: CASSQPPGQSLYGYTF.

This clone was found many times. This sequence joins TRBV7-9 and TRBJ1-6, with D perhaps matching TRBD1 (5 bases). V lost 5 bases to trimming and J lost 8 bases, with 16 bases between them. The V gene's germline CDR1 is SEHNR and CDR2 FQNEAQ (reference sequence). The CDR3 is made up of 15 amino acids. In DNA form, the CDR3 reads TGTGCCAGCAGCGCCCGAGACAGTCAGGATTCACCCCTCCACTTT. Protein: CASSARDSQDSPLHF.

This clone was recorded many times. This rearrangement joins TRBV5-1 to TRBJ1-1; 7 nucleotides line up with TRBD1. Per the germline V gene, CDR1 is SGHRS and CDR2 is YFSETQ. The CDR3 length is 17 residues. Trimming took 3 bases from V and 2 from J; bases not matched to a gene: 13. CDR3 nucleotide sequence: TGCGCCAGCAGCTACTACGGGACAGCCGGGGTCAACACTGAAGCTTTCTTT. This codes for CASSYYGTAGVNTEAFF.

This clone was seen ten or more times. The chain employs TRBV2 and TRBJ2-2; possible D gene TRBD2, 5 bases. CDR1 is SNHLY and CDR2 is FYNNEI in the germline V gene. The CDR3 runs 13 residues. V was pared by 3 bases and J by 5 bases, with 7 bases between. The CDR3 coding sequence is TGTGCCAGCAGTGACCTAGCTACCGGGGAGCTGTTTTTT. This sequence encodes CASSDLATGELFF.

At least ten counts were recorded for this clone. The chain employs TRBV20-1 and TRBJ1-5; 10 nucleotides align to TRBD1. This CDR3 spans 13 amino acids. Germline V gene lookup returns CDR1 DFQATT and CDR2 SNEGSKA (reference sequence). Trimming removed 3 bases from V and 4 bases from J; junction bases left unmatched: 0. The CDR3 nucleotides are TGCAGTGCTAGGGGACAGGGGAATCAGCCCCAGCATTTT. It specifies CSARGQGNQPQHF.

Regarding this clone: One end of the junction is discordant with germline, which a read error may explain. The rearrangement joins TRBV3-1 to TRBJ2-1, with 8 bases lining up with TRBD2. Germline-derived CDR1 and CDR2 are LGHDT and YNNKEL (reference sequence). The CDR3 loop spans 18 amino acids. The CDR3 region is CASGQDSRGGGIYNEQFF. In DNA, the CDR3 is TGTGCCAGCGGCCAAGATAGCCGGGGGGGCGGTATTTACAATGAGCAGTTCTTC.

On this clone itself: Since a much larger clone is just one base distant, this may be a read error. This chain connects TRBV7-6 to TRBJ2-1, with 9 positions matching TRBD2. The trim removed 6 bases at V and 7 bases at J, leaving 13 bases unmatched. This CDR3 has 16 residues. CDR1 is SGHVS, CDR2 FNYEAQ, per germline. The CDR3 here is CASSQITGTSPNEQFF. DNA of the CDR3: TGTGCCAGCAGTCAAATCACCGGGACTAGCCCTAATGAGCAGTTCTTC.

This clone was counted at least ten times. The J gene is TRBJ1-2, the V gene TRBV5-6, with D maybe TRBD1 (6 bases). V shed 4 bases and J shed 5 bases, with 9 bases lying between them. This CDR3 has 12 amino acids. Looked up from germline, CDR1 is SGHDT and CDR2 is YYEEEE. CDR3 sequence: CASSPGQYGYTF. CDR3 DNA: TGTGCCAGCAGCCCCGGACAGTATGGCTACACCTTC.

Turning to this clone: The CDR3 end shows no conserved phenylalanine or tryptophan, and so a read error is likely. J is TRBJ2-2 and V is TRBV20-1; D uncertain. Germline-derived CDR1 and CDR2 are DFQATT and SNEGSKA (reference sequence). The CDR3 is 12 amino acids. Trimming took off 3 bases at V and 10 bases at J, with 12 bases between the two ends. CDR3 amino acids: CSARADPVELFL. The CDR3 DNA is TGCAGTGCTAGGGCCGACCCCGTGGAGCTGTTTCTT.

V usage is TRBV20-1 and J usage is TRBJ2-3; perhaps TRBD1 as D (6 bases). Germline V lookup: CDR1 DFQATT, CDR2 SNEGSKA (reference sequence). This CDR3 has 13 residues. V was clipped by 6 bases and J by 3 bases, with 13 bases between them. The CDR3 sequence is CSAPDSGTDTQYF. For the CDR3, the DNA is TGCAGTGCCCCGGACAGCGGAACAGATACGCAGTATTTT.

This clone was detected ten times or more. This sequence joins TRBV7-2 and TRBJ1-2, with a possible D match to TRBD1 (5 bases). Trimming shortened V by 5 bases and J by 5 bases, and 21 bases separated the two germline ends. The CDR3 has 16 amino acids. Germline CDR1 and CDR2: SGHTA and FQGNSA. This chain's CDR3 is CASSVTGTQAGYGYTF. CDR3 in DNA: TGTGCCAGCAGCGTTACCGGGACCCAGGCCGGGTATGGCTACACCTTC.

As for this clone: A much larger clone lies a single base off, so this may be a read error. This rearrangement joins TRBV5-6 to TRBJ2-7, with a possible D match to TRBD1 (6 bases). The V end lost 3 bases, the J end lost 5 bases, and 18 bases lay between the germline ends. Germline CDR1 SGHDT, CDR2 YYEEEE. The CDR3 contains 15 residues. This CDR3 is CASSSGWTAVNEQYF. CDR3 in DNA: TGTGCCAGCAGCTCGGGATGGACAGCGGTGAACGAGCAGTACTTC.

This clone was recorded many times. This chain uses TRBV2 with TRBJ2-3; tentatively, D is TRBD2 (6 bases). CDR1 and CDR2 from the germline V gene are SNHLY and FYNNEI. V dropped 6 bases and J dropped 5 bases, with 27 bases sitting between them. The CDR3 covers 18 residues. CDR3 protein: CASRTGLGRDLRGDTQYF. The DNA of the CDR3 is TGTGCCAGCAGAACCGGCTTGGGGCGGGATCTTAGGGGAGATACGCAGTATTTT. Full variable domain (rest looked up from reference TRBV2 and TRBJ2-3): EPEVTQTPSHQVTQMGQEVILRCVPISNHLYFYWYRQILGQKVEFLVSFYNNEISEKSEIFDDQFSVERPDGSNFTLKIRSTKLEDSAMYFCASRTGLGRDLRGDTQYFGPGTRLTVL.

This clone was recorded at least ten times. The CDR3 spells CASSEFRVGYTF. The CDR3 bases are TGTGCCAGCAGTGAATTCCGGGTGGGCTACACCTTC. V usage is TRBV2 and J usage is TRBJ1-2; unclear D gene. The ends were cut back, 2 bases at V and 8 bases at J, with 9 bases in the middle. From germline, CDR1 is SNHLY and CDR2 FYNNEI. This CDR3 has 12 residues.

This clone was seen ten or more times. CDR3 protein: CASSLRNQPQHF. The CDR3 bases are TGTGCCAGCAGTTTGCGCAATCAGCCCCAGCATTTT. This chain uses TRBV27 with TRBJ1-5, with no clear D. Trimming removed 3 bases at V and 2 bases at J, with 2 bases between. CDR3 length: 12 amino acids. Germline-derived CDR1 and CDR2 are MNHEY and SMNVEV (reference sequence).

This clone was seen many times. The chain employs TRBV2 and TRBJ2-7, with D perhaps given as TRBD1 or TRBD2 (5 bases each). The V end was cut by 5 bases, the J end by 4 bases, with 12 bases between. The CDR3 is made up of 13 amino acids. Germline lookup yields CDR1 SNHLY and CDR2 FYNNEI. CDR3 sequence (DNA): TGTGCCAGCAGTTTTCAGGGAGCATACGAGCAGTACTTC. Amino acids: CASSFQGAYEQYF.